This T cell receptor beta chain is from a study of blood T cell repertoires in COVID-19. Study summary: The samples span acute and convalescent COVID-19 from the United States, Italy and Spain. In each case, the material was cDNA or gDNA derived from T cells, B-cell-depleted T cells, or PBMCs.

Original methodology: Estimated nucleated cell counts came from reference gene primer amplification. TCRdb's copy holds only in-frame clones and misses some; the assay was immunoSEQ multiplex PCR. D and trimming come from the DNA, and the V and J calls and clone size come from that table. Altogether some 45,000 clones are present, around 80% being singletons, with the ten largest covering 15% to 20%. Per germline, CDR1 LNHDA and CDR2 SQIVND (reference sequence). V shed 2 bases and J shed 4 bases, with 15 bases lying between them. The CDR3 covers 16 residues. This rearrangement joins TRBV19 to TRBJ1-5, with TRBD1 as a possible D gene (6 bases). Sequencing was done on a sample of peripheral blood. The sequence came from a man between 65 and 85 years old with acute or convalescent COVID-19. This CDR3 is CASSIITGTKNQPQHF. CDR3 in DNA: TGTGCCAGTAGTATAATTACCGGGACAAAGAATCAGCCCCAGCATTTT.